The 6 T cell receptor beta chains presented below share a single source sample, sequenced in a study of T cell repertoires in cytomegalovirus infection. Their recognized antigens are unknown. TCRdb reanalysed the reads using MiXCR and keeps one entry per CDR3 protein. The repertoire holds roughly 120,000 distinct CDR3 sequences, with over 30% as singletons. The specimen was CD8+ T cells from cultured PBMCs, collected from culture after CMV antigen stimulation. Receptors were obtained from a human donor in good health (CMV status not recorded). Some clones in this sample may be carry-over from other donors' samples.

The chain has TRBV6-2 or TRBV6-3 and TRBJ2-5; possibly TRBD1 or TRBD2 for D (5 bases each). Germline values: CDR1 MNHEY, CDR2 SVGEGT. V lost 5 bases and J 1 base, leaving 17 bases between the germline ends. The CDR3 is 16 amino acids. CDR3 nucleotides: TGTGCCAGCAGTGAAGGGGAGCGGAGAACCCAAGAGACCCAGTACTTC. This sequence encodes CASSEGERRTQETQYF.

The chain recombines TRBV11-2 with TRBJ2-7; D is perhaps TRBD1 (6 bases). This CDR3 contains 15 residues. Germline CDR1 and CDR2: SGHAT and FQNNGV. Trimming removed 5 bases at V and 3 bases at J, with 17 bases between. The CDR3 loop is CASSPEQGFRYEQYF. CDR3 coding DNA: TGTGCCAGCAGCCCAGAACAGGGATTTCGCTACGAGCAGTACTTC.

In this sample, this clonotype turned up a few times. The CDR3 sequence: CASSSLAPTYNEQFF. Here the CDR3 DNA reads TGTGCCAGCAGCTCTCTAGCCCCAACCTACAATGAGCAGTTCTTC. The chain combines TRBV5-6 with TRBJ2-1; D perhaps matches TRBD2 (5 bases). CDR3 size: 15 residues. Germline V gene sequence: CDR1 SGHDT, CDR2 YYEEEE. Deletions cut 3 bases from V and 2 bases from J, with 12 bases between. Full variable domain (rest looked up from reference TRBV5-6 and TRBJ2-1): DAGVTQSPTHLIKTRGQQVTLRCSPKSGHDTVSWYQQALGQGPQFIFQYYEEEERQRGNFPDRFSGHQFPNYSSELNVNALLLGDSALYLCASSSLAPTYNEQFFGPGTRLTVL.

The chain employs TRBV4-3 and TRBJ1-2; D perhaps matches TRBD1 (6 bases). The V gene lost 5 bases and the J gene lost 2 bases, with 9 bases spanning the gap. CDR3 size: 13 residues. In germline, CDR1 is LGHNA, CDR2 YSLEER. The CDR3 nucleotides are TGCGCCAGCAGCTACAGGGAAAACTATGGCTACACCTTC. Translated: CASSYRENYGYTF.

CDR3 residues: CASSLALAGTDTQYF. The CDR3 region has the DNA TGTGCCAGCAGCTTGGCCCTAGCGGGCACAGATACGCAGTATTTT. The chain has TRBV5-4 and TRBJ2-3; 7 nucleotides align to TRBD2. This CDR3 is 15 amino acids long. V dropped 0 bases and J dropped 1; count of bases not matched to a gene: 2. Germline V gene sequence: CDR1 SGHNT, CDR2 YYREEE (reference sequence).

Ten or more counts support this clonotype. The chain has TRBV7-2 and TRBJ2-1, with D possibly TRBD1 on 6 matching bases. V lost 5 bases and J lost 1, with 12 bases in between. This CDR3 contains 15 residues. The germline V gene has CDR1 SGHTA and CDR2 FQGNSA. The CDR3 protein is CASSPPQGSYNEQFF. The DNA of the CDR3 is TGTGCCAGCAGCCCACCACAGGGTTCCTACAATGAGCAGTTCTTC.